This TCR beta chain was identified in a study of cytomegalovirus exposure and HLA in healthy donors. This clone appeared a few times. Antigen: not known. Germline assignment: CDR1 SNHLY and CDR2 FYNNEI. CDR3 length equals 15 residues. Trimming cost V 4 bases and J 4 bases; bases outside gene matches: 5. Study-wide points: Some public TCRs appeared in many individuals, while most sequences were rare. A later analysis linked a missense DCLRE1C variant to TCR beta V- and J-gene trimming. The study recorded 150 to 200 TCR beta chains that were cytomegalovirus-associated.

PCR primers comprised 60 Vbeta and 13 Jbeta primers. The authors' processing: Some 12 million shared chains were among the roughly 78 million unique TCR beta chains that a later analysis counted. The protocol was immunoSEQ multiplex PCR, while the TCRdb copy is restricted to in-frame clones and leaves out a portion. V, J and clone size are taken as reported in that table, and D and trimming were inferred from the DNA itself. This table holds roughly 190,000 clones, approximately 67% found once. The chain has TRBV2 and TRBJ2-1, with TRBD1 matching 9 bases. Sequencing was carried out using PBMCs. This sequence originates from a man in his forties or fifties in good health and CMV-seronegative. The CDR3 bases are TGTGCCAGCAGTGGACAGGGGGGAGCGTACAATGAGCAGTTCTTC. This encodes CASSGQGGAYNEQFF.